This is a list of T cell receptor beta chains from one sample in a study of OX40 agonist ivuxolimab in advanced cancers. Repertoires were generated with immunoSEQ multiplex PCR, while TCRdb's copy carries only in-frame clones and drops some. The table has 15,000 or so clones, about 90% seen once. The sample in question was CD4+ or CD8+ T cells sorted from blood, obtained in a trial of the OX40 agonist ivuxolimab. The origin of the receptors is an adult with an advanced solid tumor such as melanoma, head and neck, liver or kidney cancer. The CDR3 runs from the conserved cysteine through the conserved F or W. A D gene is named only where the DNA matches it firmly. Clone size is stated in some rows and not others, as once, few, many or a class when expanded.

d_gene: TRBD1; j_gene: TRBJ2-7; len: 16; v_gene: TRBV13; abundance: few; CDR3aa: CASSPIPGTGNYEQYF; CDR3nt: TGTGCCAGCAGCCCAATACCCGGGACAGGGAACTACGAGCAGTACTTC
d_gene: TRBD1; j_gene: TRBJ2-7; len: 16; v_gene: TRBV27; abundance: .; CDR3aa: CASSLSPGTASYEQYF; CDR3nt: TGTGCCAGCAGTTTATCCCCCGGGACAGCTTCCTACGAGCAGTACTTC
d_gene: .; j_gene: TRBJ2-7; len: 14; v_gene: TRBV11-1; abundance: once; CDR3aa: CASSLGGSSYEQYF; CDR3nt: TGTGCCAGCAGCTTAGGAGGGTCCTCCTACGAGCAGTACTTC
d_gene: .; j_gene: TRBJ2-7; len: 13; v_gene: TRBV27; abundance: .; CDR3aa: CASSTRVSYEQYF; CDR3nt: TGTGCCAGCAGTACAAGGGTGAGCTACGAGCAGTACTTC
d_gene: .; j_gene: TRBJ2-7; len: 13; v_gene: TRBV28; abundance: .; CDR3aa: CASSFGPAGEQYF; CDR3nt: TGTGCCAGCAGTTTCGGACCCGCGGGGGAGCAGTACTTC
d_gene: TRBD1; j_gene: TRBJ1-2; len: 14; v_gene: TRBV25-1; abundance: .; CDR3aa: CASSSLTGGSGYTF; CDR3nt: TGTGCCAGCAGCAGCCTAACAGGGGGGTCTGGCTACACCTTC
d_gene: .; j_gene: TRBJ1-5; len: 15; v_gene: TRBV27; abundance: .; CDR3aa: CASSLYGQGNQPQHF; CDR3nt: TGTGCCAGCAGTTTATACGGCCAGGGGAATCAGCCCCAGCATTTT
d_gene: TRBD2; j_gene: TRBJ2-1; len: 18; v_gene: TRBV27; abundance: .; CDR3aa: CASSWGLAGGREDGEQFF; CDR3nt: TGTGCCAGCAGTTGGGGACTAGCGGGAGGGCGAGAGGATGGTGAGCAGTTCTTC
d_gene: .; j_gene: TRBJ2-3; len: 16; v_gene: TRBV7-9; abundance: .; CDR3aa: CASSPSTQSLTDTQYF; CDR3nt: TGTGCCAGCAGCCCCTCTACCCAATCGTTAACAGATACGCAGTATTTT
d_gene: .; j_gene: TRBJ1-6; len: 14; v_gene: TRBV28; abundance: once; CDR3aa: CASRVGTSGSPLHF; CDR3nt: TGTGCCAGCAGGGTCGGGACATCCGGTTCACCCCTCCACTTT
d_gene: .; j_gene: TRBJ1-2; len: 11; v_gene: TRBV7-6; abundance: .; CDR3aa: CASSDSFSYTF; CDR3nt: TGTGCCAGCAGCGACAGCTTCAGCTACACCTTC
d_gene: .; j_gene: TRBJ1-2; len: 18; v_gene: TRBV7-9; abundance: once; CDR3aa: CASSLFPDISPSNYGYTF; CDR3nt: TGTGCCAGCAGCTTATTTCCCGACATTTCCCCCTCTAACTATGGCTACACCTTC
d_gene: .; j_gene: TRBJ2-6; len: 15; v_gene: TRBV7-9; abundance: .; CDR3aa: CASSPVISGANVLTF; CDR3nt: TGTGCCAGCAGCCCAGTCATCTCTGGGGCCAACGTCCTGACTTTC